A selection of T cell receptor beta chains follows, all from one sample in a study of shared clonotypes between healthy human individuals. Only in-frame clones appear in the TCRdb table, and some are missing; sequencing was by immunoSEQ multiplex PCR. The table records 2 million to 3 million clones, roughly 93% of them present only once. The specimen was naive CD4+ T cells from PBMCs. These receptors were obtained from a man between 18 and 35 years old in good health. Some clones in this sample may be carry-over from other donors' samples. Each CDR3 is given with its conserved first and last residue.

>TRBV30
CAWSVEGNGYTF
>TRBV19
CASQKVNTGELFF
>TRBV5-1
CASSRGRVSTDTQYF
>TRBV28
CASSSLNRGGNTEAFF
>TRBV10-3
CAISDPNRSGPNEQFF
>TRBV19
CASSIRPGSSYEQYF
>TRBV7-3
CASSSMGSYNEQFF
>TRBV7-2
CASSLESYEQYF
>TRBV7-2
CASSFLRTDNQPQHF
>TRBV10-3
CAVRSYNEQFF
>TRBV7-2
CASSLWGPGDQPQHF
>TRBV5-1
CASSTGQGAGEQYF
>TRBV9
CASSVATRADTQYF
>TRBV19
CASTEYGRRVNYGYTF
>TRBV9
CASSVRADGTDTQYF
>TRBV5-4
CASSLHGDSGNTIYF
>TRBV28
CASTPTRGAHYEQYF
>TRBV20-1
CSANAATEAFF
>TRBV30
CAWSAGTGWVYF
>TRBV12-5
CASGLGGFTDTQYF
>TRBV7-8
CASTGETQYF
>TRBV4-2
CASSPVGIVGGSGNTIYF
>TRBV5-1
CASSRRGATSSPYEQYF
>TRBV19
CASSIVAGTGELFF
>TRBV27
CASSLMLGGLAEAFF
>TRBV14
CASSQEGGEKLFF
>TRBV16
CASSQGPNQPQHF
>TRBV15
CATRSLLNEKLFF
>TRBV30
CAWRRAGANVLTF
>TRBV5-6
CASRRRPANTEAFF
>TRBV7-2
CASSLAVGAYEQYF
>TRBV27
CASSAAEVYTEAFF
>TRBV19
CASSPGVPYEQYF
>TRBV4-3
CASTWDLGSYEQYF
>TRBV5-5
CASSLAPAGGYGYTF
>TRBV25-1
CASSQAGGSDSTEAFF
>TRBV5-8
CASSLAGFSGNTIYF
>TRBV28
CASSPGGMDDNQPQHF
>TRBV5-5
CASSSVTGTGGWETQYF
>TRBV5-1
CASSLVFSGAETQYF
>TRBV4-2
CASSRAGSGTGGGNTIYF
>TRBV6-5
CASSWRRGDLYEQYF
>TRBV29-1
CSAAQGLNTEAFF
>TRBV19
CASSLRDGGLEQYF
>TRBV7-8
CASSLGGFETQYF
>TRBV30
CAWSEWTGGNNQPQHF
>TRBV28
CASSSRQGAILPAGYEQYF
>TRBV6-1
CASSQRGAGQETQYF
>TRBV27
CASRPLGTGKQPQHF
>TRBV28
CASSLRATGAEREVSETQYF